The TCR beta chain described here comes from a study of blood T cell repertoires in COVID-19 (dated by TCRdb to about 2020). For the study in its entirety: Collaborator samples came from the United States, Italy and Spain and covered acute and convalescent phases of COVID-19. Subjects who had been exposed to COVID-19, were actively infected with it, or had recovered from it provided the deeply sampled blood TCRbeta repertoires that made up the dataset. The samples were drawn from the first 160 participants of the ongoing ImmuneRACE study and from 1,254 subjects provided by 6 global collaborators. The sample metadata nearly always contained a de-identified subject ID, COVID-19 status, age in years and sex. The repertoires were released in a freely available public database meant as a resource for research on the immune response to SARS-CoV-2. Where available, HLA class I and class II types were obtained from metadata supplied by the sample provider rather than from assay-based typing. The prospective study material was composed of cDNA or gDNA derived from T cells, B-cell-depleted T cells, or PBMCs.

General findings and caveats noted by the study authors: Clinical and demographic metadata were provided uncurated, with the amount varying by source and participant.

Each collaborating institution followed its own protocols to collect whole blood in K2EDTA tubes. Collaborator samples were shipped for TCRbeta analysis as frozen whole blood, isolated PBMCs, or DNA extracted from either sample type. TCRbeta CDR3 regions were amplified from genomic DNA by means of the immunoSEQ Assay, a bias-controlled multiplex PCR. The paper's processing steps were these. Within the assay, amplification of reference gene primers was used to estimate how many nucleated cells each sample contained. To quantify the absolute abundance of each unique TCRbeta CDR3 rearrangement, sequence reads were collapsed and filtered. For each sample, productive Simpson clonality was calculated by taking the square root of Simpson's diversity index across productive rearrangements. In its TCRdb copy, this immuneACCESS table keeps in-frame sequences only and misses some clones. Where compared with another copy, unresolved V genes explain less than half of these, and the others have no known cause. V and J calls and clone size are as listed in that table; D and trimming were resolved from the DNA. Counted in this sample were 45,000 to 65,000 clones; around 87% of them appeared once. Approximately 8% of the sample is held by the ten biggest clonotypes.

Concerning this clone: Its antigen remains undetermined. No base quality values were provided; no much bigger clone lies one nucleotide off.

The TCR originated in a man between 50 and 59 years old with active COVID-19. Sequencing was performed on peripheral blood.

The CDR3 here reads CATGTGAVETQYF. Read as DNA, the sequence is TGTGCCACCGGGACAGGGGCTGTAGAGACCCAGTACTTC. The chain uses TRBV28 and TRBJ2-5; TRBD1 agrees with 10 junctional bases. CDR1 MDHEN and CDR2 SYDVKM were looked up in the germline V gene. Reading from cysteine to phenylalanine, the CDR3 counts 13 amino acids. The entry retains the CDR3 DNA only, 39 bases that are in frame from base 1. Relative to germline, V is missing 10 bases and J is missing 4 bases, with 6 bases of the junction outside any gene match.